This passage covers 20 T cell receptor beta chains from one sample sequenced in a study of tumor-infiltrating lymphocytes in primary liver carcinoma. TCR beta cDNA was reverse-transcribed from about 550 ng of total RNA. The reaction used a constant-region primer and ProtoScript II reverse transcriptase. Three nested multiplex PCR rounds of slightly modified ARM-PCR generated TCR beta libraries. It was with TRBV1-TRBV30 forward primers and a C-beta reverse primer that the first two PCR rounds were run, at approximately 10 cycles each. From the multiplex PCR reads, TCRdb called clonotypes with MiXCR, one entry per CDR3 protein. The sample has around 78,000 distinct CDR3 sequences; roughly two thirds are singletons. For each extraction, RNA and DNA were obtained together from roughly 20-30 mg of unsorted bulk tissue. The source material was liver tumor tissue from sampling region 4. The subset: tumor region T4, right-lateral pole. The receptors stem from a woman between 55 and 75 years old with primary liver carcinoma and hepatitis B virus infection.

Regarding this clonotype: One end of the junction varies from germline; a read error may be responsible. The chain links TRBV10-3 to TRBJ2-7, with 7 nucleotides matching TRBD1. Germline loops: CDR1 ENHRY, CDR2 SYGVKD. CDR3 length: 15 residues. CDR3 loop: CAISEGGQDYYDQYF. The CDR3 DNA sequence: TGTGCCATCAGTGAGGGAGGACAGGATTATTACGACCAGTACTTC.

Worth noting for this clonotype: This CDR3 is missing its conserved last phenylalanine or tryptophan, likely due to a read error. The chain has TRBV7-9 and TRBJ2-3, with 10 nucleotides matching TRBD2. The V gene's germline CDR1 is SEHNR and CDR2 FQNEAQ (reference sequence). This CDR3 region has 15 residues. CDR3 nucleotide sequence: TGTACCAGCAGCCAGGGACTAGCGCCCACAGATACGCAGTATTTG. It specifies CTSSQGLAPTDTQYL.

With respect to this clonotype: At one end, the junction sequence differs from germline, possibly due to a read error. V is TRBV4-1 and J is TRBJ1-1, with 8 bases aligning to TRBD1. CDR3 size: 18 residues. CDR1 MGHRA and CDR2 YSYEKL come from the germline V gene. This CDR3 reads CAGSQDGQGARVDTEAFF. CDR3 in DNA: TGCGCCGGCAGCCAAGATGGGCAGGGGGCGAGGGTGGATACTGAAGCTTTCTTT.

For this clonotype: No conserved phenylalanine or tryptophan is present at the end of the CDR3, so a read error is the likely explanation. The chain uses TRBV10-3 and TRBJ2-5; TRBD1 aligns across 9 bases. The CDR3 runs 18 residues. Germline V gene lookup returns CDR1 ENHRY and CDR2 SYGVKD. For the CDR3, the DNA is TGTGCCATTAGTGAGTCGGAACCGGGACAGGGCTTCGGAGAGACCCAGTACCTC. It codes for CAISESEPGQGFGETQYL.

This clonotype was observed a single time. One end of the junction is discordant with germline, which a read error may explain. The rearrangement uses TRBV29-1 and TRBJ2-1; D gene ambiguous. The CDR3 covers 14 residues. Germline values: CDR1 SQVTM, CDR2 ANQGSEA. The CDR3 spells CSVHQIGWYNGQFF. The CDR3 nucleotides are TGCAGCGTTCATCAGATCGGGTGGTACAATGGGCAGTTCTTC.

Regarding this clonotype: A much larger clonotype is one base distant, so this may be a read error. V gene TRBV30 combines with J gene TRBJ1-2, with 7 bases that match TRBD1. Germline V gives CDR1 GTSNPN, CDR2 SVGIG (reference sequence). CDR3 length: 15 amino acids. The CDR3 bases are TGTGCCTGGAGCCCCGGGACAGCCTTTTTCTATGTCTACACCTTC. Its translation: CAWSPGTAFFYVYTF.

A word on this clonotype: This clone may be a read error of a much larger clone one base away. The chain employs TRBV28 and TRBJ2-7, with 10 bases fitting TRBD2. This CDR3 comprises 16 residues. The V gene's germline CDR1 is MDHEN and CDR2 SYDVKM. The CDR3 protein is CASPTGLAGDSYDQYF. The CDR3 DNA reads TGTGCCAGCCCCACGGGGCTAGCGGGAGACTCCTACGATCAGTACTTC. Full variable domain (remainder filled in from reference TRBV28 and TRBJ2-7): DVKVTQSSRYLVKRTGEKVFLECVQDMDHENMFWYRQDPGLGLRLIYFSYDVKMKEKGDIPEGYSVSREKKERFSLILESASTNQTSMYLCASPTGLAGDSYDQYFGPGTRLTVT.

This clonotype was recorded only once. Here the CDR3 reads CASSQDRDRLSFSGANVLTF. The CDR3 DNA reads as TGTGCCAGCAGCCAAGATCGTGACAGACTATCTTTCTCTGGGGCCAACGTCCTGACTTTC. V usage is TRBV4-2 and J usage is TRBJ2-6; the D gene could be TRBD1 or TRBD2 (5 bases each). The length of the CDR3 is 20 residues. V was shortened by 0 bases and J by 0 bases, with 18 bases between the two germline ends. CDR1 is LGHNA, CDR2 YNFKEQ, per germline.

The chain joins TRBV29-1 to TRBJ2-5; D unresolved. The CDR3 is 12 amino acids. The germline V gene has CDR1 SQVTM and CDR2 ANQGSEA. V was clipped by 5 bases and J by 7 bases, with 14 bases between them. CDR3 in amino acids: CSVSRNHGTQYF. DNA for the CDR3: TGCAGCGTTTCCCGGAACCATGGGACCCAGTACTTC.

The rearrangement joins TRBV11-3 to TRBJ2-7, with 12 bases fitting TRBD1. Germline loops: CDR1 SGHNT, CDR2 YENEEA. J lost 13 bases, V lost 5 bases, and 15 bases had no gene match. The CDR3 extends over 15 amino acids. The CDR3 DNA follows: TGTGCCAGCAGCCACGGGACAGGGGGCAACTACGAGTATTACTTC. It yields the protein CASSHGTGGNYEYYF.

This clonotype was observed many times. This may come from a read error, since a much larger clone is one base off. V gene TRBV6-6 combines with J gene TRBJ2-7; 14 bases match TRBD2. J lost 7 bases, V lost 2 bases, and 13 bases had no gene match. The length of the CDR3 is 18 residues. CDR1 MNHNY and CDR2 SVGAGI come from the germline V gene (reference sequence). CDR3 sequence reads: CASSYSPLGTSGSYEQYF. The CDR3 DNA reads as TGTGCCAGCAGTTACAGTCCTCTCGGGACTAGCGGGAGTTATGAGCAGTACTTC.

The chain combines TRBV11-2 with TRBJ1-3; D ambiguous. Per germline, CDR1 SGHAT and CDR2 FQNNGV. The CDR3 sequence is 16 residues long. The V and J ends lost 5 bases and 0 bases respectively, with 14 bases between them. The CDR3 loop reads CASSRRVQASGNTIYF. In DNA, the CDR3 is TGTGCCAGCAGCCGGAGGGTTCAGGCCTCTGGAAACACCATATATTTT.

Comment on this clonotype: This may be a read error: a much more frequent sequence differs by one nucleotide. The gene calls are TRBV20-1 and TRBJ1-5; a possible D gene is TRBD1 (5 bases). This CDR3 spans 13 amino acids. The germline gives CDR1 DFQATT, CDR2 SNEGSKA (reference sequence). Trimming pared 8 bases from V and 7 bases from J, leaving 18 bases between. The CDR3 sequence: CSPKGDGYQPQHF. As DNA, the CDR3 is TGCAGTCCTAAAGGGGACGGATACCAGCCCCAGCATTTT.

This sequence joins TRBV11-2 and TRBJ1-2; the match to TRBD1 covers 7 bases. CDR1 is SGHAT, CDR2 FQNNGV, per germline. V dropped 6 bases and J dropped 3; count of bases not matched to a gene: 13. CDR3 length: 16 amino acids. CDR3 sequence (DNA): TGTGCCAGCAGACCGAAGACAGGGTCGTCGGACTATGGCTACACCTTC. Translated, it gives CASRPKTGSSDYGYTF.

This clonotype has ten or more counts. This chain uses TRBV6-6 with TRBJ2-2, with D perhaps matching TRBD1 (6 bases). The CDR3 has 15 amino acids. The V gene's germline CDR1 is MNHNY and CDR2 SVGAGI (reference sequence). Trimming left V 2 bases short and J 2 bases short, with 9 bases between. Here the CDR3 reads CASSYGGSNTGELFF. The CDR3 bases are TGTGCCAGCAGTTACGGGGGCAGCAACACCGGGGAGCTGTTTTTT.

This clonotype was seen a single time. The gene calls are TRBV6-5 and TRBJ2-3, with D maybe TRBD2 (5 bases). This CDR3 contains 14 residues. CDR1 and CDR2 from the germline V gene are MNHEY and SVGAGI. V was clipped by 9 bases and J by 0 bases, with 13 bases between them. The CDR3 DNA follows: TGTGCCAGTGTTGGGAGTTCAAGCACAGATACGCAGTATTTT. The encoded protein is CASVGSSSTDTQYF.

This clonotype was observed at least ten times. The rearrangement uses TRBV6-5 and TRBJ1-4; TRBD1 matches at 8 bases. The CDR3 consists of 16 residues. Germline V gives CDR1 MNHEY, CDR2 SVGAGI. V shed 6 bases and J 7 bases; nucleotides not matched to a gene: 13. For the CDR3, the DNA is TGTGCCAGCAGCCGAAGATTCGGACAGGGCCCTGAAAAACTGTTTTTT. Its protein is CASSRRFGQGPEKLFF.

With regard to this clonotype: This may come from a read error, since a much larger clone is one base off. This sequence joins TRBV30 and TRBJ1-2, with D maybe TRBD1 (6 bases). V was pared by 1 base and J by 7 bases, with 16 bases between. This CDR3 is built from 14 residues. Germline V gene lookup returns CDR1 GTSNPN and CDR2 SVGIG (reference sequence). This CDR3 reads CAWSGETGHCGYTF. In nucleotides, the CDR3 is TGTGCCTGGAGTGGAGAGACAGGCCACTGTGGCTACACCTTC.

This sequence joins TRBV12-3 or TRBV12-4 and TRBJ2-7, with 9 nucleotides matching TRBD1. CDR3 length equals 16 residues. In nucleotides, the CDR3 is TGTGCCAGCAGCTTTTCCGGGACAGGGAAATCCTACGAGCAGTATGTC. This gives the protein CASSFSGTGKSYEQYV.

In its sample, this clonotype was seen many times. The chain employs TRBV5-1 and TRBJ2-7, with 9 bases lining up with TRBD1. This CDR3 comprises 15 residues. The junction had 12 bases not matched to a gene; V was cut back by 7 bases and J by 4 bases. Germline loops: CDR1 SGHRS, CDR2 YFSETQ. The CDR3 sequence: CASGDPGTGLYEQYF. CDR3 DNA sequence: TGCGCCAGCGGAGACCCCGGGACAGGGCTGTACGAGCAGTACTTC.